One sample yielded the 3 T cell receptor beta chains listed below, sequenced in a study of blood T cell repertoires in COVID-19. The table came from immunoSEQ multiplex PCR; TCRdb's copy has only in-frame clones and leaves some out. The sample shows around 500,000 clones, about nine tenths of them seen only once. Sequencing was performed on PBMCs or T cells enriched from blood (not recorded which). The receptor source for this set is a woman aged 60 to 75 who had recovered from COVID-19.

CDR3 sequence reads: CASSIGPNEQFF. CDR3 DNA: TGTGCCAGTAGTATCGGTCCCAATGAGCAGTTCTTC. The chain combines TRBV19 with TRBJ2-1; D gene unclear. The CDR3 sequence is 12 residues long. Looked up from germline, CDR1 is LNHDA and CDR2 is SQIVND (reference sequence). V was pared by 3 bases and J by 6 bases, with 6 bases between.

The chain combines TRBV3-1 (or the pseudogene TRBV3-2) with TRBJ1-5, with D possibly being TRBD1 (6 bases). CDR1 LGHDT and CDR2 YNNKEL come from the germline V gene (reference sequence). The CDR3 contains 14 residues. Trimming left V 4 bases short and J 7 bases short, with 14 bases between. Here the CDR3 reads CASSLGQLGQPQHF. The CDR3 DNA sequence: TGTGCCAGCAGCCTTGGACAGTTGGGACAGCCCCAGCATTTT.

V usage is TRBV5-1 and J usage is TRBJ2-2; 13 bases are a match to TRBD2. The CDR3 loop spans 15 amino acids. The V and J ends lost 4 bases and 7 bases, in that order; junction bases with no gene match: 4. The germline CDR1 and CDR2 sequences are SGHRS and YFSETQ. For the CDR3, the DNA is TGCGCCAGCAGCACTAGCGGGGGGGCCTTCGGGGAGCTGTTTTTT. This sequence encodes CASSTSGGAFGELFF.